This T cell receptor (beta chain) comes out of a study of blood T cell repertoires in COVID-19. About the research overall: Collection of acute and convalescent COVID-19 samples took place in the United States, Italy and Spain.

Per the study methods: Amplification of reference gene primers provided the estimated nucleated cell counts. The assay was immunoSEQ multiplex PCR, and TCRdb's table has in-frame clones only and misses some. That table is the source of V, J and clone size, and D and trimming were worked out from the DNA. The table has 70,000 to 80,000 clones, 75% to 95% seen once. This sequence originates from a woman aged 60-75 years with active COVID-19. The specimen was peripheral blood.

This CDR3 reads CASNPTQGNYGYTF. The CDR3 region has the DNA TGTGCCAGCAACCCCACCCAGGGGAACTATGGCTACACCTTC. V and J are TRBV4-2 and TRBJ1-2, with TRBD1 as a possible D gene (6 bases). The V end lost 7 bases, the J end lost 2 bases, and 14 bases lay between the germline ends. This CDR3 is 14 amino acids long. Germline V gene sequence: CDR1 LGHNA, CDR2 YNFKEQ.